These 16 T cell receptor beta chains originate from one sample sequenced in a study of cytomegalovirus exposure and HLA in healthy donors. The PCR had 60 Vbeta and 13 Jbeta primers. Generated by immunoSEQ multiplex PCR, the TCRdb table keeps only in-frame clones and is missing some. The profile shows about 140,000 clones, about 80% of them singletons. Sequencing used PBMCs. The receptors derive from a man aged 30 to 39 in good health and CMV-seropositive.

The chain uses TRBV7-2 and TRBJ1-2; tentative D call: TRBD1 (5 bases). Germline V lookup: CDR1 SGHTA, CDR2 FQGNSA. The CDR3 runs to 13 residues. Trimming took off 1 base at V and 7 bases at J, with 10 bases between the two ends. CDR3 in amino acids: CASSLEGRGGYTF. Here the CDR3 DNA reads TGTGCCAGCAGCTTAGAAGGGAGGGGTGGCTACACCTTC.

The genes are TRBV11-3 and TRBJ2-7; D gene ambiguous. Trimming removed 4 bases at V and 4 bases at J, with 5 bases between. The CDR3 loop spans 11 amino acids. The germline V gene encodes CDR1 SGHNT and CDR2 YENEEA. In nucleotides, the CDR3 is TGTGCCAGCAGCTCCGAGTACGAGCAGTACTTC. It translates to CASSSEYEQYF.

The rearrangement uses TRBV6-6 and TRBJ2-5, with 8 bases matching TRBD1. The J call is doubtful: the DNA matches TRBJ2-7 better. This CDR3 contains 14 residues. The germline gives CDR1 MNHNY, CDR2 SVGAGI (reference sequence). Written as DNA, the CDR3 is TGTGCCAGCAGTCACGACAGGGGCTCCTACGAGCAGTACTTC. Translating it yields CASSHDRGSYEQYF.

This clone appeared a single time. CDR3 nucleotides: TGTGCCAGTAGTATTATTGGGACAGAAGAGACCCAGTACTTC. This sequence encodes CASSIIGTEETQYF. The J gene is TRBJ2-5, the V gene TRBV19; TRBD1 matches 7 bases. The CDR3 covers 14 residues. V was pared by 3 bases and J by 3 bases, with 4 bases of the junction left unmatched. CDR1 is LNHDA and CDR2 is SQIVND in the germline V gene (reference sequence).

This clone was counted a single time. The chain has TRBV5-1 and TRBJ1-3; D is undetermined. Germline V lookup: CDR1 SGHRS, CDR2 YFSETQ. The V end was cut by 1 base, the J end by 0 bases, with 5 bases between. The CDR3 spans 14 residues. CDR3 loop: CASSLSVSGNTIYF. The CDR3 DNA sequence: TGCGCCAGCAGCTTGAGCGTCTCTGGAAACACCATATATTTT.

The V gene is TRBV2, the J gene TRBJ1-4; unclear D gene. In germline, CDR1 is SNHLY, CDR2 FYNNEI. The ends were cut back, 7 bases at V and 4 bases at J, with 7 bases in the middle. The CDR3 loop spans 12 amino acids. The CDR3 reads CASKPYNEKLFF. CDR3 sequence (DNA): TGTGCCAGCAAGCCCTATAATGAAAAACTGTTTTTT.

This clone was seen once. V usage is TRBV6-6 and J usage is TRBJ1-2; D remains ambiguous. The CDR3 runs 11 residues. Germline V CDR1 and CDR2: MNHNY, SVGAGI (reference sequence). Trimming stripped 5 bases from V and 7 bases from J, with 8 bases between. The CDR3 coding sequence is TGTGCCAGCAGTCCTTCCGGTGGCTACACCTTC. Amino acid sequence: CASSPSGGYTF.

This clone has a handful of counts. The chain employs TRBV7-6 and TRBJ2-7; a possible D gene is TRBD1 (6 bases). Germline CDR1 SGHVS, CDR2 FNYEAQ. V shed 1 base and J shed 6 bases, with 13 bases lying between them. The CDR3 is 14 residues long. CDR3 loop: CASSLEQGRGEQYF. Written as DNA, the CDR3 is TGTGCCAGCAGCTTAGAACAGGGTAGAGGCGAGCAGTACTTC. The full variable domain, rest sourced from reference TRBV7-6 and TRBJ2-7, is GAGVSQSPRYKVTKRGQDVALRCDPISGHVSLYWYRQALGQGPEFLTYFNYEAQQDKSGLPNDRFSAERPEGSISTLTIQRTEQRDSAMYRCASSLEQGRGEQYFGPGTRLTVT.

The CDR3 here is CAWSVGRVGTEAFF. Here the CDR3 DNA reads TGTGCCTGGAGTGTAGGCAGGGTTGGCACTGAAGCTTTCTTT. The chain has TRBV30 and TRBJ1-1; D perhaps matches TRBD1 (5 bases). Per the germline V gene, CDR1 is GTSNPN and CDR2 is SVGIG (reference sequence). Trimming took off 0 bases at V and 4 bases at J, with 12 bases between the two ends. The CDR3 loop spans 14 amino acids. Filled out from reference TRBV30 and TRBJ1-1, the complete variable domain reads SQTIHQWPATLVQPVGSPLSLECTVEGTSNPNLYWYRQAAGRGLQLLFYSVGIGQISSEVPQNLSASRPQDRQFILSSKKLLLSDSGFYLCAWSVGRVGTEAFFGQGTRLTVV.

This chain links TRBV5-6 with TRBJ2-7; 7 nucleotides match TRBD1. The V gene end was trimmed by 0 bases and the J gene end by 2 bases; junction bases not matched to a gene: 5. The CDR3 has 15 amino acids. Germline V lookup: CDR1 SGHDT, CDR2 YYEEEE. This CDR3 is CASSLGHRGPYEQYF. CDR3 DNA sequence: TGTGCCAGCAGCTTGGGTCACAGGGGACCCTACGAGCAGTACTTC.

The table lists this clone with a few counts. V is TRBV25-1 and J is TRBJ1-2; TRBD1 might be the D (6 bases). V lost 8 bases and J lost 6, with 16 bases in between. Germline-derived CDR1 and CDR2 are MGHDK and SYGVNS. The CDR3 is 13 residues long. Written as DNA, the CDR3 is TGTGCCAGCCGAGGGGGGGGGTATAATGGCTACACCTTC. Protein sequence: CASRGGGYNGYTF.

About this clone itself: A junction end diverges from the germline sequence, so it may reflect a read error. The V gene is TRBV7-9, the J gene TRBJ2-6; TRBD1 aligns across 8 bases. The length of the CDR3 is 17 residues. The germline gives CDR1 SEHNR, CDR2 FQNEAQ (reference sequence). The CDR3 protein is CSSSPSGQGGGANVLTF. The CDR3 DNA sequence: TGTTCCAGCAGCCCAAGTGGACAGGGCGGTGGGGCCAACGTCCTGACTTTC. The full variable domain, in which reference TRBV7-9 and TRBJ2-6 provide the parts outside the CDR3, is DTGVSQNPRHKITKRGQNVTFRCDPISEHNRLYWYRQTLGQGPEFLTYFQNEAQLEKSRLLSDRFSAERPKGSFSTLEIQRTEQGDSAMYLCSSSPSGQGGGANVLTFGAGSRLTVL.

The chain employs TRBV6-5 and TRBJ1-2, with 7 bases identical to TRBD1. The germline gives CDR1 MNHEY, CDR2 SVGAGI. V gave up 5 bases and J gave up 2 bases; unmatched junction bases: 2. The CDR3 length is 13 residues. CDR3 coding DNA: TGTGCCAGCAGTGCGACAGGGAACTATGGCTACACCTTC. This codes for CASSATGNYGYTF.

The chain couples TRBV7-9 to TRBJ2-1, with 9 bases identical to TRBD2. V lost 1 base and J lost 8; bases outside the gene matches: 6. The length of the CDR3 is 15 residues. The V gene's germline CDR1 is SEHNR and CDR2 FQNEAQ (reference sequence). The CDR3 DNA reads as TGTGCCAGCAGCTTAGGCGGGGGGGGATTTGATGAGCAGTTCTTC. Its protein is CASSLGGGGFDEQFF.

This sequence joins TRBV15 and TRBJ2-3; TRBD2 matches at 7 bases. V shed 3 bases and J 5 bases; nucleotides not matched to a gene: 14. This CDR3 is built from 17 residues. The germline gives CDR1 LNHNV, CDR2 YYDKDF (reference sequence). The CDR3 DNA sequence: TGTGCCACCAGCAGCCACCCCTTGGCGGGAGTTGTAGATACGCAGTATTTT. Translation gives CATSSHPLAGVVDTQYF.

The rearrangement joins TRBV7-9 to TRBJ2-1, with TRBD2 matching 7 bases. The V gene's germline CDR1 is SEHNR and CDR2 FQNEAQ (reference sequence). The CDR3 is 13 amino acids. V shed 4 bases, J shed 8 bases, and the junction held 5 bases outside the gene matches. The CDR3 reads CASSSPRGDEQFF. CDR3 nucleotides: TGTGCCAGCAGCTCACCCCGGGGGGATGAGCAGTTCTTC.